This T cell receptor (beta chain) was sequenced for a study of technical replicates of blood from four donors. Method: immunoSEQ multiplex PCR; TCRdb's copy keeps in-frame clones and lacks some. The sample lists tens of thousands of clones, 95% to 97% occurring once. The CDR3 runs 15 residues. Germline CDR1 SGHAT, CDR2 FQDESV (reference sequence). The V and J ends lost 5 bases and 6 bases, in that order; junction bases with no gene match: 6. This receptor was taken from a human donor in good health. The sample comprised T cells isolated from PBMCs. The chain is built from TRBV11-1 and TRBJ2-1; 11 bases are a match to TRBD2. In nucleotides, the CDR3 is TGTGCCAGCAGCCCACTGGGACTAGCGGCCAATGAGCAGTTCTTC. As protein: CASSPLGLAANEQFF.